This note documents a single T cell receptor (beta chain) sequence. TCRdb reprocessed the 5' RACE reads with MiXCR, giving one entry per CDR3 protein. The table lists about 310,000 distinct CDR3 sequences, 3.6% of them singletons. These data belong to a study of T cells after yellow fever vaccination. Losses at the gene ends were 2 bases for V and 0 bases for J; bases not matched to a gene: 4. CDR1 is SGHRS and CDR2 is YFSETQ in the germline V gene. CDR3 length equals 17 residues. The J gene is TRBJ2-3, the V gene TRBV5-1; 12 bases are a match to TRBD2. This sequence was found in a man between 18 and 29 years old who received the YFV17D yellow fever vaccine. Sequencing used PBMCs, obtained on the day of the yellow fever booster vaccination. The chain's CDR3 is CASSFLAGGPSTDTQYF. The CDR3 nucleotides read TGCGCCAGCAGCTTCCTAGCGGGGGGGCCCAGCACAGATACGCAGTATTTT.